The present T cell receptor (beta chain) was sequenced within a study of technical replicates of blood from a handful of donors. The germline V and J ends were trimmed by 6 bases and 1 base, with 7 bases remaining between them. This CDR3 has 12 residues. Germline lookup yields CDR1 SGHTA and CDR2 FQGNSA. Profiled with immunoSEQ multiplex PCR; TCRdb holds only in-frame clones, not every one. Here the sample spans about 75,000 clones, nearly 98% being singletons. Material for sequencing was T cells isolated from PBMCs. The sequence was collected from a human donor in good health. The V gene is TRBV7-2, the J gene TRBJ2-7, with D unclear. The chain's CDR3 is CASRSPSYEQYF. The CDR3 nucleotides read TGTGCCAGCAGAAGCCCTTCCTACGAGCAGTACTTC.